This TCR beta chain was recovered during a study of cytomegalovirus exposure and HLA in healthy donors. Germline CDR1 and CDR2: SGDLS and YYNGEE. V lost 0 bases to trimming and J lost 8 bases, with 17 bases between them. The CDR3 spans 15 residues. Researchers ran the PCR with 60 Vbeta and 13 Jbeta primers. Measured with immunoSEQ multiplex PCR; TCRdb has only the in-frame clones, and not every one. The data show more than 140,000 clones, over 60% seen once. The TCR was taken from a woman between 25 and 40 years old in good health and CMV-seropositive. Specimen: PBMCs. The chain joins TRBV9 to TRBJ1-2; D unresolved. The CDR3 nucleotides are TGTGCCAGCAGCGTAGGAGGGATACTGCTGGGGGGCTACACCTTC. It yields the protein CASSVGGILLGGYTF.